What follows are 25 T cell receptor beta chains derived from one specimen sequenced in a study of T cells expressing NK-cell markers. Following a re-call of the 5' RACE reads, TCRdb has one entry per CDR3 protein and lacks DNA. This sample contains hundreds of thousands of distinct CDR3 sequences. The sequenced material came from blood T cells: a sorted CD56 or NKG2C T cell subset, CD4+ or CD8+ T cells, or bulk PBMC T cells (not recorded which). The receptors originated from a woman aged 18-69 years in good health.

The V gene is TRBV27, the J gene TRBJ1-5; TCRdb picks TRBD1, but there is no DNA to check that call. The CDR3 is 16 amino acids. Germline CDR1 is MNHEY and CDR2 is SMNVEV (reference sequence). CDR3: CASSPSTPGRDQPQHF.

The chain links TRBV12-3 or TRBV12-4 to TRBJ2-5; the D gene TCRdb calls, TRBD1, cannot be checked with no DNA. CDR3 length: 13 amino acids. The CDR3 sequence: CASWQGGGETQYF.

CDR3 sequence: CSARKGAPAQPQHF. The chain has TRBV20-1 and TRBJ1-5; TCRdb outputs TRBD1, but without DNA this stays unchecked. The germline gives CDR1 DFQATT, CDR2 SNEGSKA (reference sequence). The CDR3 extends over 14 amino acids.

The chain has TRBV5-1 and TRBJ2-2; there is no DNA to check the TCRdb D call of TRBD1. Germline V lookup: CDR1 SGHRS, CDR2 YFSETQ. This CDR3 region has 18 residues. CDR3 sequence: CASSNHRDRGLNTGELFF. The complete variable domain, with remaining parts taken from reference TRBV5-1 and TRBJ2-2, reads KAGVTQTPRYLIKTRGQQVTLSCSPISGHRSVSWYQQTPGQGLQFLFEYFSETQRNKGNFPGRFSGRQFSNSRSEMNVSTLELGDSALYLCASSNHRDRGLNTGELFFGEGSRLTVL.

This chain links TRBV12-3 or TRBV12-4 with TRBJ2-3; TCRdb proposes TRBD2, but this gene call is untestable without DNA. CDR3 length: 17 amino acids. The chain's CDR3 is CASSLAPLAGYTDTQYF.

The gene calls are TRBV7-9 and TRBJ2-7; TCRdb reports TRBD1, a call that lacks DNA to check it against. The CDR3 length is 16 residues. CDR1 and CDR2 (germline): SEHNR, FQNEAQ (reference sequence). CDR3 amino acids: CASSPPMGGLPREQYF.

The chain has TRBV2 and TRBJ2-2; without DNA, the TCRdb call of TRBD1 cannot be checked. The CDR3 is made up of 13 amino acids. CDR1 is SNHLY, CDR2 FYNNEI, per germline. CDR3: CAGKRGLTGELFF. Full variable domain (rest looked up from reference TRBV2 and TRBJ2-2): EPEVTQTPSHQVTQMGQEVILRCVPISNHLYFYWYRQILGQKVEFLVSFYNNEISEKSEIFDDQFSVERPDGSNFTLKIRSTKLEDSAMYFCAGKRGLTGELFFGEGSRLTVL.

The chain links TRBV24-1 to TRBJ1-6; TCRdb reports TRBD1, a call that lacks DNA to check it against. CDR1 and CDR2 (germline): KGHDR, SFDVKD. CDR3 length: 14 residues. This CDR3 is CATIRDRYNSPLHF.

The CDR3 loop is CASSFAAGNEQFF. The chain recombines TRBV5-1 with TRBJ2-1; the D call of TRBD2 rests on TCRdb alone, since no DNA is present to check it. Germline assignment: CDR1 SGHRS and CDR2 YFSETQ. This CDR3 contains 13 residues.

The genes are TRBV7-6 and TRBJ1-4. Germline V gene data show CDR1 as SGHVS and CDR2 as FNYEAQ. The CDR3 contains 16 residues. CDR3 protein: CASSLSTPSEGEKLFF.

This chain connects TRBV18 to TRBJ1-1; TCRdb's D gene call, TRBD1, goes unchecked for lack of DNA. Per the germline V gene, CDR1 is KGHSH and CDR2 is LQKENI. CDR3 length: 14 amino acids. The CDR3 region is CASSPTGGNTEAFF.

This chain uses TRBV6-2 or TRBV6-3 with TRBJ2-3; the D gene TCRdb calls, TRBD2, cannot be checked with no DNA. The CDR3 covers 14 residues. Germline V gives CDR1 MNHEY, CDR2 SVGEGT. Here the CDR3 reads CASSTSGGPDTQYF.

The CDR3 loop reads CASSPIPGTYNEQFF. This chain uses TRBV27 with TRBJ2-1; there is no DNA to check the TCRdb D call of TRBD2. CDR1 and CDR2 (germline): MNHEY, SMNVEV (reference sequence). The length of the CDR3 is 15 residues.

The chain uses TRBV12-3 or TRBV12-4 and TRBJ1-3. The CDR3 totals 15 residues. The chain's CDR3 is CASSFGVTFGNTIYF.

The rearrangement joins TRBV20-1 to TRBJ1-2; there is no DNA to check the TCRdb D call of TRBD1. The CDR3 extends over 14 amino acids. Germline V gene lookup returns CDR1 DFQATT and CDR2 SNEGSKA (reference sequence). The CDR3 protein is CSAIRQGEHYGYTF.

The CDR3 here is CASSQDRTGVGYNEQFF. The chain recombines TRBV4-1 with TRBJ2-1; TCRdb returns TRBD1, unconfirmable since there is no DNA. This CDR3 comprises 17 residues. The germline V gene encodes CDR1 MGHRA and CDR2 YSYEKL.

V gene TRBV2 combines with J gene TRBJ1-6. This CDR3 comprises 14 residues. Germline assignment: CDR1 SNHLY and CDR2 FYNNEI. The CDR3 protein is CASKGSHHNSPLHF.

V gene TRBV5-4 combines with J gene TRBJ2-3; the D call of TRBD1 rests on TCRdb alone, since no DNA is present to check it. The CDR3 totals 14 residues. The germline CDR1 and CDR2 sequences are SGHNT and YYREEE (reference sequence). The CDR3: CASSRPLDYAPQYF.

V usage is TRBV12-3 or TRBV12-4 and J usage is TRBJ1-2. The CDR3 runs to 14 residues. The CDR3 protein is CASSLSQTNYGYTF.

The chain is built from TRBV29-1 and TRBJ2-1. This CDR3 is built from 14 residues. CDR1 is SQVTM and CDR2 is ANQGSEA in the germline V gene. The CDR3 sequence is CSVGAVLPYNEQFF.

This chain links TRBV12-3 or TRBV12-4 with TRBJ2-7; the D call from TCRdb, TRBD1, cannot be confirmed without DNA. The CDR3 length is 14 residues. CDR3 protein: CASSFPDRPYEQYF.

The J gene is TRBJ2-3, the V gene TRBV4-3. The CDR3 length is 12 residues. Germline V gives CDR1 LGHNA, CDR2 YSLEER. CDR3 residues: CASSKGADTQYF.

The chain employs TRBV24-1 and TRBJ1-1; the TRBD1 assignment by TCRdb is unverifiable without DNA. The CDR3 length is 12 residues. Looked up from germline, CDR1 is KGHDR and CDR2 is SFDVKD. The CDR3 sequence: CATRDKNTEAFF.

The rearrangement links TRBV11-2 to TRBJ2-2. The CDR3 consists of 14 residues. Germline V gene lookup returns CDR1 SGHAT and CDR2 FQNNGV. This CDR3 reads CASSLGKGTGELFF.

V is TRBV29-1 and J is TRBJ2-1. CDR1 SQVTM and CDR2 ANQGSEA come from the germline V gene. The CDR3 totals 11 residues. The chain's CDR3 is CSVDTYNEQFF.